Listed below are T cell receptor beta chains from one sample, sequenced in a study of cytomegalovirus exposure and HLA in healthy donors. Assay used: immunoSEQ multiplex PCR; TCRdb lists only in-frame clones, some missing. The table includes about 130,000 clones, 80% detected once. Sequences were obtained from PBMCs. These receptors came from a middle-aged woman in good health and CMV-seronegative. CDR3s include the opening cysteine and the closing phenylalanine or tryptophan. Fields, in order: CDR3 DNA, CDR3 protein, D gene, clone size, V gene, J gene. D genes are given only for firm matches. Some rows have no size entry. The others give once, few or many, or a class for an expanded clone.

CDR3 DNA: TGCGCCAGCAGCCAATTAGGTCAGGGATTCGGCTATGGCTACACCTTC; CDR3 protein: CASSQLGQGFGYGYTF; D gene: NA; clone size: NA; V gene: TRBV4-3; J gene: TRBJ1-2
CDR3 DNA: TGCGCCAGCAGCCCAGACAACTTTATAGGGGGTTCTGGAAACACCATATATTTT; CDR3 protein: CASSPDNFIGGSGNTIYF; D gene: NA; clone size: NA; V gene: TRBV4-1; J gene: TRBJ1-3
CDR3 DNA: TGTGCCAGCAGCAGGACAGGGGCTCCCGGGGAGCTGTTTTTT; CDR3 protein: CASSRTGAPGELFF; D gene: TRBD1; clone size: NA; V gene: TRBV7-2; J gene: TRBJ2-2
CDR3 DNA: TGTGCCAGCAGCTCTCGGACTAGCGGGAGGGTTCATGAGCAGTTCTTC; CDR3 protein: CASSSRTSGRVHEQFF; D gene: TRBD2; clone size: NA; V gene: TRBV7-2; J gene: TRBJ2-1
CDR3 DNA: TGCGCCAGCAGCTTGGCCACAGGGGGCGATGAAAAACTGTTTTTT; CDR3 protein: CASSLATGGDEKLFF; D gene: TRBD1; clone size: NA; V gene: TRBV5-1; J gene: TRBJ1-4
CDR3 DNA: TGTGCCAGCAGCCTAGGTTCTTATGGACAGGTCGGTCAGCCCCAGCATTTT; CDR3 protein: CASSLGSYGQVGQPQHF; D gene: TRBD1; clone size: NA; V gene: TRBV5-6; J gene: TRBJ1-5
CDR3 DNA: TGTGCCACCACAGGGTTGGGAGAGACCCAGTACTTC; CDR3 protein: CATTGLGETQYF; D gene: NA; clone size: NA; V gene: TRBV15; J gene: TRBJ2-5
CDR3 DNA: TGTGCTAGTGGTTTGGGGGCTGGGACTGAAGCTTTCTTT; CDR3 protein: CASGLGAGTEAFF; D gene: NA; clone size: NA; V gene: TRBV12-5; J gene: TRBJ1-1
CDR3 DNA: TGTGCCAGCAGCATGCGGGTGCTAGAGACCCAGTACTTC; CDR3 protein: CASSMRVLETQYF; D gene: NA; clone size: NA; V gene: TRBV7-2; J gene: TRBJ2-5
CDR3 DNA: TGTGCCAGCAGCTTGGCGCGCGGCGGGAGGGCCTACGAGCAGTACTTC; CDR3 protein: CASSLARGGRAYEQYF; D gene: TRBD2; clone size: NA; V gene: TRBV5-6; J gene: TRBJ2-7
CDR3 DNA: TGTGCCAGCAGCTCACAAGGACTATCCACAGATACGCAGTATTTT; CDR3 protein: CASSSQGLSTDTQYF; D gene: NA; clone size: once; V gene: TRBV11-3; J gene: TRBJ2-3
CDR3 DNA: TGCGCCAGCAGCCAAGGCTATACCACCGGGGAGCTGTTTTTT; CDR3 protein: CASSQGYTTGELFF; D gene: NA; clone size: NA; V gene: TRBV4-1; J gene: TRBJ2-2
CDR3 DNA: TGTGCCAGCAGCTCCGGCGACATATCCTCTGGGGCCAACGTCCTGACTTTC; CDR3 protein: CASSSGDISSGANVLTF; D gene: NA; clone size: NA; V gene: TRBV7-9; J gene: TRBJ2-6
CDR3 DNA: TGCGCCAGCAGCCAAACCGGGACAGGGGGTTACGAGCAGTACTTC; CDR3 protein: CASSQTGTGGYEQYF; D gene: TRBD1; clone size: once; V gene: TRBV4-1; J gene: TRBJ2-7
CDR3 DNA: TGTGCCAGCAGCTTCGGCCTAGCGGGACTCACAGATACGCAGTATTTT; CDR3 protein: CASSFGLAGLTDTQYF; D gene: TRBD2; clone size: NA; V gene: TRBV7-9; J gene: TRBJ2-3
CDR3 DNA: TGTGCCAGCAGCTTATCGGGGGTCTCCTACGAGCAGTACTTC; CDR3 protein: CASSLSGVSYEQYF; D gene: NA; clone size: NA; V gene: TRBV7-8; J gene: TRBJ2-7
CDR3 DNA: TGTGCCAGCAGTTCATCCGCCCAGGCAAACACCATATATTTT; CDR3 protein: CASSSSAQANTIYF; D gene: NA; clone size: NA; V gene: TRBV9; J gene: TRBJ1-3
CDR3 DNA: TGCAGCGTTAAAGGGGAAGGAGGGCAGCCCCAGCATTTT; CDR3 protein: CSVKGEGGQPQHF; D gene: NA; clone size: NA; V gene: TRBV29-1; J gene: TRBJ1-5
CDR3 DNA: TGTGCCAGCAGGGGGACAGGGAACACTGAAGCTTTCTTT; CDR3 protein: CASRGTGNTEAFF; D gene: TRBD1; clone size: NA; V gene: TRBV6-5; J gene: TRBJ1-1
CDR3 DNA: TGTGCCAGCAGCCCGGTGGAGGCTGCTTACACTAGCAATCAGCCCCAGCATTTT; CDR3 protein: CASSPVEAAYTSNQPQHF; D gene: NA; clone size: NA; V gene: TRBV7-4; J gene: TRBJ1-5
CDR3 DNA: TGTGCCAGCAGCCAAGATGGGGGAGGCGGCACAGATACGCAGTATTTT; CDR3 protein: CASSQDGGGGTDTQYF; D gene: NA; clone size: NA; V gene: TRBV4-2; J gene: TRBJ2-3
CDR3 DNA: TGCGCCAGCAGCCACCCGGGACTAGCGTTCGGAAGCTCCTACAATGAGCAGTTCTTC; CDR3 protein: CASSHPGLAFGSSYNEQFF; D gene: TRBD2; clone size: NA; V gene: TRBV4-1; J gene: TRBJ2-1
CDR3 DNA: TGCGCCAGCAGCAAACAGGGGGCGCCGAACACTGAAGCTTTCTTT; CDR3 protein: CASSKQGAPNTEAFF; D gene: TRBD1; clone size: NA; V gene: TRBV5-1; J gene: TRBJ1-1
CDR3 DNA: TGCGCCAGCAGCCAAGAGGGAACAGGGGCCCCTCCCTTGTTCTTGAACACTGAAGCTTTCTTT; CDR3 protein: CASSQEGTGAPPLFLNTEAFF; D gene: TRBD1; clone size: NA; V gene: TRBV4-3; J gene: TRBJ1-1
CDR3 DNA: TGTGCCAGCAGCAAAAGCCTCGCAGGTGAAGCTTTCTTT; CDR3 protein: CASSKSLAGEAFF; D gene: NA; clone size: NA; V gene: TRBV7-9; J gene: TRBJ1-1
CDR3 DNA: TGTGCCAGCAGCTTAGGGACAGCGGAATCTGAAGCTTTCTTT; CDR3 protein: CASSLGTAESEAFF; D gene: NA; clone size: once; V gene: TRBV11-3; J gene: TRBJ1-1
CDR3 DNA: TGCGCCAGCAGCACCGGGGACATCCGTGGCTACACCTTC; CDR3 protein: CASSTGDIRGYTF; D gene: NA; clone size: NA; V gene: TRBV5-1; J gene: TRBJ1-2
CDR3 DNA: TGTGCCAGCAGTTTGCAGGGGACCAACCCTAGGGGCTACACCTTC; CDR3 protein: CASSLQGTNPRGYTF; D gene: NA; clone size: NA; V gene: TRBV27; J gene: TRBJ1-2
CDR3 DNA: TGTGCCAGTAGTAAAGGACTAGCGGGAGTTTCTGGGGAGCTGTTTTTT; CDR3 protein: CASSKGLAGVSGELFF; D gene: TRBD2; clone size: NA; V gene: TRBV19; J gene: TRBJ2-2
CDR3 DNA: TGTGCCAGCAGCCCCTCCGACAATGAGCAGTTCTTC; CDR3 protein: CASSPSDNEQFF; D gene: NA; clone size: once; V gene: TRBV9; J gene: TRBJ2-1
CDR3 DNA: TGTGCCAGCAGCTTAGATCGGTCCTATGGCTACACCTTC; CDR3 protein: CASSLDRSYGYTF; D gene: NA; clone size: NA; V gene: TRBV7-9; J gene: TRBJ1-2
CDR3 DNA: TGTGCCAGCAGCTCCTCGGGGTCCACTAATGAAAAACTGTTTTTT; CDR3 protein: CASSSSGSTNEKLFF; D gene: NA; clone size: NA; V gene: TRBV28; J gene: TRBJ1-4
CDR3 DNA: TGCAGCGCCGGCGAGGCGATTAACTATGGCTACACCTTC; CDR3 protein: CSAGEAINYGYTF; D gene: NA; clone size: few; V gene: TRBV29-1; J gene: TRBJ1-2
CDR3 DNA: TGTGCCAGCAGCTTCACAGGGGGAAATTCACCCCTCCACTTT; CDR3 protein: CASSFTGGNSPLHF; D gene: TRBD1; clone size: few; V gene: TRBV5-6; J gene: TRBJ1-6
CDR3 DNA: TGTGCCAGCAGCCCTAGGATGATAAAAGGACAGCCCCAGCATTTT; CDR3 protein: CASSPRMIKGQPQHF; D gene: NA; clone size: NA; V gene: TRBV7-8; J gene: TRBJ1-5
CDR3 DNA: TGTGCCAGTAGTATAACTAGCGGGGGCCGGTACCAAGAGACCCAGTACTTC; CDR3 protein: CASSITSGGRYQETQYF; D gene: TRBD2; clone size: NA; V gene: TRBV19; J gene: TRBJ2-5
CDR3 DNA: TGCGCCAGCAGCTTGGCGGGGGGGCCCACTGAAGCTTTCTTT; CDR3 protein: CASSLAGGPTEAFF; D gene: NA; clone size: NA; V gene: TRBV5-1; J gene: TRBJ1-1
CDR3 DNA: TGTGCCAGCAGCCCAAACACCGGGGAGCTGTTTTTT; CDR3 protein: CASSPNTGELFF; D gene: NA; clone size: NA; V gene: TRBV2; J gene: TRBJ2-2